This TCR beta chain comes out of a study of cytomegalovirus exposure and HLA in healthy donors. Notes on the study in general: Sequencing likely produced, as an artifact, a cluster of highly shared sequence variants.

The PCR contained 60 Vbeta and 13 Jbeta primers. Profiling relied on immunoSEQ multiplex PCR, and the TCRdb table lists in-frame clones only, not all of them. The sample has 55,000 to 75,000 clones; the top ten hold approximately 4.3%. The V gene's germline CDR1 is SNHLY and CDR2 FYNNEI. This CDR3 has 12 residues. The V and J ends lost 5 bases and 11 bases respectively, with 15 bases between them. Remarks on this clone: Its antigen is not identified.

This receptor was identified in a male donor in good health and CMV-seronegative. The specimen was PBMCs. The chain combines TRBV2 with TRBJ1-1; D remains unclear. The CDR3 spells CASSFNDGWAFF. The CDR3 region has the DNA TGTGCCAGCAGTTTTAATGACGGGTGGGCTTTCTTT. Looking up the rest from reference TRBV2 and TRBJ1-1 gives the full variable domain: EPEVTQTPSHQVTQMGQEVILRCVPISNHLYFYWYRQILGQKVEFLVSFYNNEISEKSEIFDDQFSVERPDGSNFTLKIRSTKLEDSAMYFCASSFNDGWAFFGQGTRLTVV.